Listed below are T cell receptor beta chains from one sample, sequenced in a study of response to subunit inactivated influenza vaccine. TCRdb reanalysed the RT-PCR reads using MiXCR and keeps one entry per CDR3 protein. The sample consists of under 950,000 distinct CDR3 sequences, approximately 22% of them appearing once. The starting material was PBMCs from blood, obtained 5 days after vaccination. All receptors derive from a man aged 45-65 years who received an inactivated influenza vaccine. Both conserved end residues are part of each CDR3. Each record gives: CDR3 DNA, CDR3 protein, D gene, V gene, CDR3 length, J gene, clone size. The D gene is left open where the match is weak. A clone size is listed for some rows: how often the clone was seen (once, few, many), or a class if it is expanded.

CDR3nt: TGTGCCAGCAGACAAGACACAGATACGCAGTATTTT; CDR3aa: CASRQDTDTQYF; d_gene: .; v_gene: TRBV7-2; len: 12; j_gene: TRBJ2-3; abundance: few
CDR3nt: TGTGCCAGCAGCGTAGCGGCGGGGGGTGGGTCCGATACGCAGTATTTT; CDR3aa: CASSVAAGGGSDTQYF; d_gene: TRBD2; v_gene: TRBV9; len: 16; j_gene: TRBJ2-3; abundance: many
CDR3nt: TGTGCCAGCAGCGAAGGGGAAGATACGCAGTATTTT; CDR3aa: CASSEGEDTQYF; d_gene: .; v_gene: TRBV7-6; len: 12; j_gene: TRBJ2-3; abundance: .
CDR3nt: TGTGCCAGCAGCCTTTTTCCGGGACAGAACTACGAGCAGTACTTC; CDR3aa: CASSLFPGQNYEQYF; d_gene: TRBD1; v_gene: TRBV14; len: 15; j_gene: TRBJ2-7; abundance: .
CDR3nt: TGCGCCAGCAGCTTAACGACAGGGAACACTGAAGCTTTCTTT; CDR3aa: CASSLTTGNTEAFF; d_gene: .; v_gene: TRBV5-1; len: 14; j_gene: TRBJ1-1; abundance: .
CDR3nt: TGTGCCAGCAGCGTGGGACAGGGGCGCCAAGAGACCCAGTACTTC; CDR3aa: CASSVGQGRQETQYF; d_gene: TRBD1; v_gene: TRBV9; len: 15; j_gene: TRBJ2-5; abundance: few
CDR3nt: TGCGCCAGCAGCAACGGACAGAGCACAGATACGCAGTATTTT; CDR3aa: CASSNGQSTDTQYF; d_gene: .; v_gene: TRBV5-1; len: 14; j_gene: TRBJ2-3; abundance: few
CDR3nt: TGCAGCGTTGAATGGGGACATAGGAGCTCCTACGAGCAGTACTTC; CDR3aa: CSVEWGHRSSYEQYF; d_gene: .; v_gene: TRBV29-1; len: 15; j_gene: TRBJ2-7; abundance: .
CDR3nt: TGTGCCAGCCAGGGGCCAAATGGAAACACCATATATTTT; CDR3aa: CASQGPNGNTIYF; d_gene: .; v_gene: TRBV28; len: 13; j_gene: TRBJ1-3; abundance: .
CDR3nt: TGTGCCAGCAGTCCGGGGACAGGGAACGGGGAGCTGTTTTTT; CDR3aa: CASSPGTGNGELFF; d_gene: TRBD1; v_gene: TRBV27; len: 14; j_gene: TRBJ2-2; abundance: few
CDR3nt: TGTGCCTCGGGGGGGGGCAGGGGGCGAGTAAATGAGCAGTTCTTC; CDR3aa: CASGGGRGRVNEQFF; d_gene: .; v_gene: TRBV28; len: 15; j_gene: TRBJ2-1; abundance: .
CDR3nt: TGCAGTGCTAGAGATCTTAGGGGAGGCGGGAGGGAAGAGACCCAGTACTTC; CDR3aa: CSARDLRGGGREETQYF; d_gene: TRBD2; v_gene: TRBV20-1; len: 17; j_gene: TRBJ2-5; abundance: few
CDR3nt: TGTGCCACCAGTGGGGGAACCGGGACTAGCGGGAGGGATGAGCAGTTCTTC; CDR3aa: CATSGGTGTSGRDEQFF; d_gene: TRBD2; v_gene: TRBV24-1; len: 17; j_gene: TRBJ2-1; abundance: .
CDR3nt: TGTGCCAGCAGCCAACGGGGCAGGGACAATCAGCCCCAGCATTTT; CDR3aa: CASSQRGRDNQPQHF; d_gene: .; v_gene: TRBV3-1; len: 15; j_gene: TRBJ1-5; abundance: .
CDR3nt: TGCAGTGCTAGAGATCATGGGGGCAGCGGCACAGATACGCAGTATTTT; CDR3aa: CSARDHGGSGTDTQYF; d_gene: .; v_gene: TRBV20-1; len: 16; j_gene: TRBJ2-3; abundance: few
CDR3nt: TGTGCCAGTAGTATACAGGGGGCAGGTGAAGCTTTCTTT; CDR3aa: CASSIQGAGEAFF; d_gene: TRBD1; v_gene: TRBV19; len: 13; j_gene: TRBJ1-1; abundance: few
CDR3nt: TGTGCCAGCAGTCCCCCCGGCCCCCGGGGCGGGAGTAACTACAATGAGCAGTTCTTC; CDR3aa: CASSPPGPRGGSNYNEQFF; d_gene: TRBD2; v_gene: TRBV27; len: 19; j_gene: TRBJ2-1; abundance: .
CDR3nt: TGCGCCAGCAGCTTGCTTCAGGGTTGGCAAGAGACCCAGTACTTC; CDR3aa: CASSLLQGWQETQYF; d_gene: .; v_gene: TRBV5-1; len: 15; j_gene: TRBJ2-5; abundance: few
CDR3nt: TGCGCCAGCAGCTTGGCCGTGGCAGATACGCAGTATTTT; CDR3aa: CASSLAVADTQYF; d_gene: .; v_gene: TRBV5-1; len: 13; j_gene: TRBJ2-3; abundance: many
CDR3nt: TGCGCCAGCAGCTTGAAGGACACCGGGGAGCTGTTTTTT; CDR3aa: CASSLKDTGELFF; d_gene: .; v_gene: TRBV5-1; len: 13; j_gene: TRBJ2-2; abundance: many
CDR3nt: TGTGCCAGCAGGTCCGGGACAGACAATTCACCCCTCCACTTT; CDR3aa: CASRSGTDNSPLHF; d_gene: TRBD1; v_gene: TRBV12-3/TRBV12-4; len: 14; j_gene: TRBJ1-6; abundance: .
CDR3nt: TGTGCCAGCAGTTACTCGCGATCAGAAGCTTTCTTT; CDR3aa: CASSYSRSEAFF; d_gene: .; v_gene: TRBV6-2/TRBV6-3; len: 12; j_gene: TRBJ1-1; abundance: .
CDR3nt: TGCAGTGCTACCGTGACAGGGGTTACCTACAATGAGCAGTTCTTC; CDR3aa: CSATVTGVTYNEQFF; d_gene: TRBD1; v_gene: TRBV20-1; len: 15; j_gene: TRBJ2-1; abundance: few
CDR3nt: TGTGCCACCTTCGGGACAGGGCAAGAGACCCAGTACTTC; CDR3aa: CATFGTGQETQYF; d_gene: TRBD1; v_gene: TRBV15; len: 13; j_gene: TRBJ2-5; abundance: .
CDR3nt: TGTGCCACCAGTGATTCCACCTCGACTAGCGGGAACACAGATACGCAGTATTTT; CDR3aa: CATSDSTSTSGNTDTQYF; d_gene: TRBD2; v_gene: TRBV24-1; len: 18; j_gene: TRBJ2-3; abundance: .
CDR3nt: TGTGCCAGCACCTACACTGACGGGTCAGATACGCAGTATTTT; CDR3aa: CASTYTDGSDTQYF; d_gene: .; v_gene: TRBV12-3/TRBV12-4; len: 14; j_gene: TRBJ2-3; abundance: few
CDR3nt: TGTGCTTGGTCAACAGGGTCGACCTACGAGCAGTACTTC; CDR3aa: CAWSTGSTYEQYF; d_gene: .; v_gene: TRBV10-3; len: 13; j_gene: TRBJ2-7; abundance: few
CDR3nt: TGCAGTGCTCTACAGCAGAGTCCTCTCCGGAAAACTGGCTATTCACCCCTCCACTTT; CDR3aa: CSALQQSPLRKTGYSPLHF; d_gene: .; v_gene: TRBV20-1; len: 19; j_gene: TRBJ1-6; abundance: .
CDR3nt: TGTGCCAGCAGCCAAGAATCAGGACTTTCCTACGAGCAGTACTTC; CDR3aa: CASSQESGLSYEQYF; d_gene: .; v_gene: TRBV4-2; len: 15; j_gene: TRBJ2-7; abundance: .
CDR3nt: TGTGCCAGCAGTTACTCGATTAGGACAGGGAGCGGCACCGGGGAGCTGTTTTTT; CDR3aa: CASSYSIRTGSGTGELFF; d_gene: TRBD1; v_gene: TRBV6-5; len: 18; j_gene: TRBJ2-2; abundance: few
CDR3nt: TGTGCCAGCAGCTCCGGTACCGGGCGGGAGGGCAGGAATACGCAGTATTTT; CDR3aa: CASSSGTGREGRNTQYF; d_gene: TRBD2; v_gene: TRBV11-3; len: 17; j_gene: TRBJ2-3; abundance: few
CDR3nt: TGTGCCAGCGGGACAGGGGGTTCAGATACGCAGTATTTT; CDR3aa: CASGTGGSDTQYF; d_gene: TRBD1; v_gene: TRBV6-1; len: 13; j_gene: TRBJ2-3; abundance: few
CDR3nt: TGCAGTCGTACCCCTAGCGGGGGCCAGGTCCACAATGAGCAGTTCTTC; CDR3aa: CSRTPSGGQVHNEQFF; d_gene: TRBD2; v_gene: TRBV20-1; len: 16; j_gene: TRBJ2-1; abundance: .
CDR3nt: TGTGCCAGCAGCAAAGGGACTAGTCCAGGCTACGAGCAGTACTTC; CDR3aa: CASSKGTSPGYEQYF; d_gene: TRBD2; v_gene: TRBV6-1; len: 15; j_gene: TRBJ2-7; abundance: few
CDR3nt: TGTGCCAGCAGCTTGGAACGGGGGGGGTTTGAGCAGTACTTC; CDR3aa: CASSLERGGFEQYF; d_gene: TRBD2; v_gene: TRBV5-8; len: 14; j_gene: TRBJ2-7; abundance: .
CDR3nt: TGTGCCAGCAGTTTTCAGTTCATGAACACTGAAGCTTTCTTT; CDR3aa: CASSFQFMNTEAFF; d_gene: .; v_gene: TRBV28; len: 14; j_gene: TRBJ1-1; abundance: .
CDR3nt: TGTGCCAGCGGCCTAGGGGGGGCTAACAATGAGCAGTTCTTC; CDR3aa: CASGLGGANNEQFF; d_gene: .; v_gene: TRBV6-1; len: 14; j_gene: TRBJ2-1; abundance: few
CDR3nt: TGTGCCAGCAAAATGACTAGCGGGAGGAGCTCCTACAATGAGCAGTTCTTC; CDR3aa: CASKMTSGRSSYNEQFF; d_gene: TRBD2; v_gene: TRBV7-9; len: 17; j_gene: TRBJ2-1; abundance: .
CDR3nt: TGCAGCGTTCAACCGGGGGCGACTGAAGCTTTCTTT; CDR3aa: CSVQPGATEAFF; d_gene: .; v_gene: TRBV29-1; len: 12; j_gene: TRBJ1-1; abundance: few
CDR3nt: TGCGCCAGCAGACAGGGCTCTAAAGGTGTGGCCCAGCATTTT; CDR3aa: CASRQGSKGVAQHF; d_gene: .; v_gene: TRBV10-1; len: 14; j_gene: TRBJ1-5; abundance: .
CDR3nt: TGTGCCATCAGTGAAGGCAGGGGCACAGATACGCAGTATTTT; CDR3aa: CAISEGRGTDTQYF; d_gene: .; v_gene: TRBV10-3; len: 14; j_gene: TRBJ2-3; abundance: few
CDR3nt: TGTGCCAGCAGTTTAACAGCGGGGGGGAGGAATGAGCAGTTCTTC; CDR3aa: CASSLTAGGRNEQFF; d_gene: TRBD2; v_gene: TRBV12-3/TRBV12-4; len: 15; j_gene: TRBJ2-1; abundance: few
CDR3nt: TGCGCCAGCAGCCCTATGACAGGGGTGAACACTGAAGCTTTCTTT; CDR3aa: CASSPMTGVNTEAFF; d_gene: TRBD1; v_gene: TRBV5-1; len: 15; j_gene: TRBJ1-1; abundance: once
CDR3nt: TGTGCCAGCAGTTTATATTCCCCGGGACAGGGTACCAATGAGCAGTTCTTC; CDR3aa: CASSLYSPGQGTNEQFF; d_gene: TRBD1; v_gene: TRBV27; len: 17; j_gene: TRBJ2-1; abundance: .
CDR3nt: TGTGCCAGCAGCTCAATTGGGGCAGCCATTGCCAACTATGGCTACACCTTC; CDR3aa: CASSSIGAAIANYGYTF; d_gene: .; v_gene: TRBV7-9; len: 17; j_gene: TRBJ1-2; abundance: few
CDR3nt: TGTGCCAGCAGTTTTAGTAGCGGGCCGAGCTCCTACAATGAGCAGTTCTTC; CDR3aa: CASSFSSGPSSYNEQFF; d_gene: TRBD2; v_gene: TRBV6-2/TRBV6-3; len: 17; j_gene: TRBJ2-1; abundance: few
CDR3nt: TGTGCCAGTAGTATACTCGCAGGGAATAGCAATCAGCCCCAGCATTTT; CDR3aa: CASSILAGNSNQPQHF; d_gene: .; v_gene: TRBV19; len: 16; j_gene: TRBJ1-5; abundance: few
CDR3nt: TGCAGTGCTAGACACAGGTCGAGGGAAACCCAGTACTTC; CDR3aa: CSARHRSRETQYF; d_gene: .; v_gene: TRBV20-1; len: 13; j_gene: TRBJ2-5; abundance: few
CDR3nt: TGCGCCAGCAGCTTTGACAGGGTTGGGAACAATGAGCAGTTCTTC; CDR3aa: CASSFDRVGNNEQFF; d_gene: TRBD1; v_gene: TRBV5-1; len: 15; j_gene: TRBJ2-1; abundance: .
CDR3nt: TGTGCCACCAGTGGGGGGCGTAACACCGGGGAGCTGTTTTTT; CDR3aa: CATSGGRNTGELFF; d_gene: .; v_gene: TRBV12-3/TRBV12-4; len: 14; j_gene: TRBJ2-2; abundance: .
CDR3nt: TGTGCCAGCAGCCAACTAGCGGTATACAATGAGCAGTTCTTC; CDR3aa: CASSQLAVYNEQFF; d_gene: TRBD2; v_gene: TRBV3-1; len: 14; j_gene: TRBJ2-1; abundance: .
CDR3nt: TGTGCCAGCAGCTTGGGGGGTACCCAGGTGGGGGAGCTGTTTTTT; CDR3aa: CASSLGGTQVGELFF; d_gene: .; v_gene: TRBV5-5; len: 15; j_gene: TRBJ2-2; abundance: few
CDR3nt: TGCAGTGCTAGAGATACGGCGGTTGAAGCTTTCTTT; CDR3aa: CSARDTAVEAFF; d_gene: .; v_gene: TRBV20-1; len: 12; j_gene: TRBJ1-1; abundance: few
CDR3nt: TGTGCCAGCAGCCAGGAAGTGTCAGGGTACGAGCAGTACTTC; CDR3aa: CASSQEVSGYEQYF; d_gene: .; v_gene: TRBV3-1; len: 14; j_gene: TRBJ2-7; abundance: few
CDR3nt: TGCGCCAACGGACAGGGGGACACTTCGAGCAATCAGCCCCAGCATTTT; CDR3aa: CANGQGDTSSNQPQHF; d_gene: TRBD1; v_gene: TRBV5-1; len: 16; j_gene: TRBJ1-5; abundance: many
CDR3nt: TGTGCCAGCAGTTTAGGGTTTATAGGGTATACGCAGTATTTT; CDR3aa: CASSLGFIGYTQYF; d_gene: .; v_gene: TRBV28; len: 14; j_gene: TRBJ2-3; abundance: .
CDR3nt: TGTGCCAGCAGGGGGTCTGGCAATCAGCCCCAGCATTTT; CDR3aa: CASRGSGNQPQHF; d_gene: .; v_gene: TRBV12-3/TRBV12-4; len: 13; j_gene: TRBJ1-5; abundance: few
CDR3nt: TGCGCCAGCAGCATGACAGGGTTTGACGAGCAGTACTTC; CDR3aa: CASSMTGFDEQYF; d_gene: TRBD1; v_gene: TRBV10-2; len: 13; j_gene: TRBJ2-7; abundance: .
CDR3nt: TGTGCCAGCAGCCTTTGGCAGGGAGAAGGAGCCAAAAACATTCAGTACTTC; CDR3aa: CASSLWQGEGAKNIQYF; d_gene: .; v_gene: TRBV7-8; len: 17; j_gene: TRBJ2-4; abundance: .
CDR3nt: TGTGCCAGCAGTGCGGGACAGGGCCCTGGCTACACCTTC; CDR3aa: CASSAGQGPGYTF; d_gene: TRBD1; v_gene: TRBV6-4; len: 13; j_gene: TRBJ1-2; abundance: few